This TCR beta chain was identified in a study of T cell changes during pregnancy in multiple sclerosis. This clone was recorded at least ten times. Measured with immunoSEQ multiplex PCR; TCRdb has only the in-frame clones, and not every one. The profile shows around 56,000 clones, about nine tenths of them singletons. The CDR3 runs to 15 residues. The germline V gene encodes CDR1 MDHEN and CDR2 SYDVKM. V lost 4 bases and J lost 2; bases outside the gene matches: 5. The sequence came from a female donor with multiple sclerosis, enrolled in a pregnancy study. The specimen comprised CD4+ T cells from peripheral blood mononuclear cells, sampled in the third trimester of pregnancy. J is TRBJ1-2 and V is TRBV28, with 9 positions matching TRBD1. CDR3 bases: TGTGCCAGCAGTTCGTCGACAGGGGGGAACTATGGCTACACCTTC. It is translated as CASSSSTGGNYGYTF.